This TCR beta chain was identified in a study of blood T cell repertoires in COVID-19. The repertoire was sequenced with immunoSEQ multiplex PCR; TCRdb's copy has only in-frame clones and lacks some. In the table there are roughly 140,000 clones, 65% to 90% of which are singletons. The V gene lost 0 bases and the J gene lost 2 bases, with 9 bases spanning the gap. Looked up from germline, CDR1 is SGHDT and CDR2 is YYEEEE. The CDR3 contains 14 residues. The TCR originated in an older man with acute or convalescent COVID-19. What was sequenced was peripheral blood. The J gene is TRBJ2-7, the V gene TRBV5-6; possibly TRBD1 for D (5 bases). CDR3 amino acids: CASSLVSRAYEQYF. CDR3 coding DNA: TGTGCCAGCAGCTTGGTGTCCAGGGCCTACGAGCAGTACTTC.